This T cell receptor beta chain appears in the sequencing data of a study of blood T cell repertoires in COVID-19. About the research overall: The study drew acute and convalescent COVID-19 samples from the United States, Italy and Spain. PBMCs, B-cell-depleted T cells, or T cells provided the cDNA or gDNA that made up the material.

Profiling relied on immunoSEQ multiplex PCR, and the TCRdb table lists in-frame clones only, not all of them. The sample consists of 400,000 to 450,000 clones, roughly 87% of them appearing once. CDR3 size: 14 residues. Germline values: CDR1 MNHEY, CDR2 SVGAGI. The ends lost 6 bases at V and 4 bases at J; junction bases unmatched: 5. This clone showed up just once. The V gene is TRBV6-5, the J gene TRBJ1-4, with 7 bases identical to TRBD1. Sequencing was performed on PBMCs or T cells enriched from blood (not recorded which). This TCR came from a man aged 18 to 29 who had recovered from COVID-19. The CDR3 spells CASSFRGSNEKLFF. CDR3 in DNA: TGTGCCAGCAGCTTCAGGGGGAGTAATGAAAAACTGTTTTTT.